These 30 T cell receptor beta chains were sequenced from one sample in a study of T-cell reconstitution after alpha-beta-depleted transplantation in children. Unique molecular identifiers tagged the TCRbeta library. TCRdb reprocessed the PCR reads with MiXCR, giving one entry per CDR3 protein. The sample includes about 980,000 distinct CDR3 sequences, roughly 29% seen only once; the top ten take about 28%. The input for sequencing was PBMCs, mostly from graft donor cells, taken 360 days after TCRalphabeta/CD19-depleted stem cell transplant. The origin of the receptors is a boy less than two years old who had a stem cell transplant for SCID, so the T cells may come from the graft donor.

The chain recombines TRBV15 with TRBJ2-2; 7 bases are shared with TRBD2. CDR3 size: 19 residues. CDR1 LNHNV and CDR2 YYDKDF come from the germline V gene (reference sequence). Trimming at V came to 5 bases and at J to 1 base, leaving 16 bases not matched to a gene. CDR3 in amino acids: CATSDGRAILAGNTGELFF. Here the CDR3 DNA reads TGTGCCACCAGCGACGGACGGGCAATCTTAGCGGGGAACACCGGGGAGCTGTTTTTT.

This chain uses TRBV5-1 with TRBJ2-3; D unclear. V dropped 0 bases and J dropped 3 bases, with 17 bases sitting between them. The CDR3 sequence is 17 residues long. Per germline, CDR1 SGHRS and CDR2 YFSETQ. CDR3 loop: CASSLGTLLGGTDTQYF. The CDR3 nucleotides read TGCGCCAGCAGCTTGGGAACACTCTTGGGTGGGACAGATACGCAGTATTTT.

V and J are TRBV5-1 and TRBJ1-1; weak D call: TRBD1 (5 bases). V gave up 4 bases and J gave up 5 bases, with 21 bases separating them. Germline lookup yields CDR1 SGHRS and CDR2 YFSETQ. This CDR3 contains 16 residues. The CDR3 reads CASSPLRGGKKTEAFF. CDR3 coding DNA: TGCGCCAGCAGCCCACTCCGGGGCGGAAAGAAAACTGAAGCTTTCTTT. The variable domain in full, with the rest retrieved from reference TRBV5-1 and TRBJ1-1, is KAGVTQTPRYLIKTRGQQVTLSCSPISGHRSVSWYQQTPGQGLQFLFEYFSETQRNKGNFPGRFSGRQFSNSRSEMNVSTLELGDSALYLCASSPLRGGKKTEAFFGQGTRLTVV.

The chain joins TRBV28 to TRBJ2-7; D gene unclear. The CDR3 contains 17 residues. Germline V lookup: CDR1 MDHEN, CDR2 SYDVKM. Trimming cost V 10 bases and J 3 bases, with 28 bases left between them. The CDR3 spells CATHGYPLPNRGYEQYF. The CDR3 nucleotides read TGTGCCACCCACGGGTATCCGCTCCCCAACAGAGGCTACGAGCAGTACTTC.

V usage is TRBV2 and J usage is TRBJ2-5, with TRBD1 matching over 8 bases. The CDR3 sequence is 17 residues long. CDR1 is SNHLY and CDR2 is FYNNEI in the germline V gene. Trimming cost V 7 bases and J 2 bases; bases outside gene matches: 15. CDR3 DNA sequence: TGTGCCAGCATCCTACCCCGAGGGTACAGGGGGCAAGAGACCCAGTACTTC. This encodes CASILPRGYRGQETQYF.

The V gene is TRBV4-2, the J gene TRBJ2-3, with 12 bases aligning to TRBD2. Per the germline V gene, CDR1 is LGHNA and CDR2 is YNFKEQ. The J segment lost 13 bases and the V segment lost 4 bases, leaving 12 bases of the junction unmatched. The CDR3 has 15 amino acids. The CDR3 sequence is CASSPEGLAGGREYF. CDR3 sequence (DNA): TGTGCCAGCAGCCCTGAGGGCCTAGCGGGGGGGCGGGAGTATTTT.

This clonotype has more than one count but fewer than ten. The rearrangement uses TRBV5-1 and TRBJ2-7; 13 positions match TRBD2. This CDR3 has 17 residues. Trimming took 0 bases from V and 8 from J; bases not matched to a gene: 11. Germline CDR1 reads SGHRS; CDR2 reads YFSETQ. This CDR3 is CASSLEGLAGSTTKQYF. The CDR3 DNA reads TGCGCCAGCAGCTTGGAGGGACTAGCGGGGAGTACTACGAAGCAGTACTTC.

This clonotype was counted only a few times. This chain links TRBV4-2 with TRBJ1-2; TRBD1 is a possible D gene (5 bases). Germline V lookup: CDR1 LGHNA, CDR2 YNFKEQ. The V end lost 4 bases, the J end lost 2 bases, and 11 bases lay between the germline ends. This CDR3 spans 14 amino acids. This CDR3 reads CASSPGGGNYGYTF. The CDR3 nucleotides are TGTGCCAGCAGCCCGGGTGGGGGGAACTATGGCTACACCTTC.

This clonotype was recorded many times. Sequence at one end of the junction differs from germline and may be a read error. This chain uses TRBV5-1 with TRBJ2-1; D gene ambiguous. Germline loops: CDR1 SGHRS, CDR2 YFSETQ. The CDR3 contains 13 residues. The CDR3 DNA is TGTGCCAGCTCACCGGACGGCTACAATGAGCAGTTCTTC. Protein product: CASSPDGYNEQFF.

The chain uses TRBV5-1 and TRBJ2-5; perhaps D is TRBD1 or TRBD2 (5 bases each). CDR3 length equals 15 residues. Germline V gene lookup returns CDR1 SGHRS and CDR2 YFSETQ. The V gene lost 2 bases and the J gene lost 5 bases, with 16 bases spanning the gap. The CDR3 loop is CASSLPGRREETQYF. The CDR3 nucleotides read TGCGCCAGCAGCTTACCGGGACGCAGGGAGGAGACCCAGTACTTC.

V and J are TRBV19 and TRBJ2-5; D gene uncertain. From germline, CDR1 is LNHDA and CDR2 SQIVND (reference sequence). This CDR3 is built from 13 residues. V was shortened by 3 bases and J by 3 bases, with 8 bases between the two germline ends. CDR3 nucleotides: TGTGCCAGTAGTATCTGGGGAAAAGAGACCCAGTACTTC. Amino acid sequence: CASSIWGKETQYF.

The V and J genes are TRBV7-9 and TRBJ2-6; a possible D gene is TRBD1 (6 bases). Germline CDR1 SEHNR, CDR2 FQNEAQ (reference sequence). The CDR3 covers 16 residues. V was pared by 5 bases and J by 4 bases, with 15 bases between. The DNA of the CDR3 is TGTGCCAGCAGCCCTCGGACAGAGTCGGGGGCCAACGTCCTGACTTTC. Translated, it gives CASSPRTESGANVLTF. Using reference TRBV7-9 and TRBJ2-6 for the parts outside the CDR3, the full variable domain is DTGVSQNPRHKITKRGQNVTFRCDPISEHNRLYWYRQTLGQGPEFLTYFQNEAQLEKSRLLSDRFSAERPKGSFSTLEIQRTEQGDSAMYLCASSPRTESGANVLTFGAGSRLTVL.

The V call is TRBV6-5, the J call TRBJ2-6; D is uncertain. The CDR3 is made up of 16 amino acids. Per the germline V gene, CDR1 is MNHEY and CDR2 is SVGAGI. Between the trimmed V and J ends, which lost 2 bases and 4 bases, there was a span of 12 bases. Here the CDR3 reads CASSYGGVWGANVLTF. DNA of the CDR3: TGTGCCAGCAGTTACGGTGGAGTTTGGGGGGCCAACGTCCTGACTTTC.

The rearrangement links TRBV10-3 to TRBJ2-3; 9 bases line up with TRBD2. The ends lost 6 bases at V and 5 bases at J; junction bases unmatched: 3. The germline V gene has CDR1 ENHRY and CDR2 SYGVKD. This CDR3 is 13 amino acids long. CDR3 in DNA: TGTGCCATCAGCCTAGCGGGGCTAGATACGCAGTATTTT. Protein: CAISLAGLDTQYF.

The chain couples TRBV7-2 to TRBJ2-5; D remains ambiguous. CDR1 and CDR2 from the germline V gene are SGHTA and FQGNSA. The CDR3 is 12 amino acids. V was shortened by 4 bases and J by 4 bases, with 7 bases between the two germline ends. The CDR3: CASSYLLETQYF. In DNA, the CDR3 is TGTGCCAGCAGCTATCTCTTAGAGACCCAGTACTTC.

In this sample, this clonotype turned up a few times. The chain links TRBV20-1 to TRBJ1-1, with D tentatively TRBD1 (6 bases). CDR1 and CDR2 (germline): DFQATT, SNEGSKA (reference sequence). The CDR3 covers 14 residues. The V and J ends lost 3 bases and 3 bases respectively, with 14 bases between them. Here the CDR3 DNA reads TGCAGTGCTAGTGGAGACGGACAGTACACTGAAGCTTTCTTT. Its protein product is CSASGDGQYTEAFF.

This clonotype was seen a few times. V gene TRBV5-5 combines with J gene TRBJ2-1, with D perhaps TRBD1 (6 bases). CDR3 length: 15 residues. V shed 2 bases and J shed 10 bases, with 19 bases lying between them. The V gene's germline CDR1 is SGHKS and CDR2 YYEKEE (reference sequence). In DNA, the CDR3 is TGTGCCAGCAGCTTTGGGCAGGGGTCCCCTAGAGAGCAGTTCTTC. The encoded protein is CASSFGQGSPREQFF.

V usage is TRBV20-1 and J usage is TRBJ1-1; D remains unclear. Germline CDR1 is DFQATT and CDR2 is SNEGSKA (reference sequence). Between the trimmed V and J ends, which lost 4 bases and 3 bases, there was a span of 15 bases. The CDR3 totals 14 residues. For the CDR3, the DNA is TGCAGTGCTAAGGAGGATTTGCAGGACACTGAAGCTTTCTTT. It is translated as CSAKEDLQDTEAFF.

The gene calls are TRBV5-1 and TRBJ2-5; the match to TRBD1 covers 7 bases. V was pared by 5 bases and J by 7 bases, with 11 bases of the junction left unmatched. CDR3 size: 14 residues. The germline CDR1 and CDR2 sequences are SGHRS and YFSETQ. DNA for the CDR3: TGCGCCAGCAGACAGGGGACGGCCGGCGGGACCCAGTACTTC. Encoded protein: CASRQGTAGGTQYF.

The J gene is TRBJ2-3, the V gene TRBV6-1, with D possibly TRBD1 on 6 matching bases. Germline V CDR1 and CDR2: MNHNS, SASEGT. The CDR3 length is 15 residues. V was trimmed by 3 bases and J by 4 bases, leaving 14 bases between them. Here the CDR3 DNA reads TGTGCCAGCAGTGAGGCAGGGCCAGGGGCAGATACGCAGTATTTT. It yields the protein CASSEAGPGADTQYF.

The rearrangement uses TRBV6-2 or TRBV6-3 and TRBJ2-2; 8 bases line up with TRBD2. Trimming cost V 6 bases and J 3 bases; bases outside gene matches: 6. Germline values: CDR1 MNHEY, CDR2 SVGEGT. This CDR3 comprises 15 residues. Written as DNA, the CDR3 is TGTGCCAGCAGGCCAGCGGGGGCCCACACCGGGGAGCTGTTTTTT. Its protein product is CASRPAGAHTGELFF.

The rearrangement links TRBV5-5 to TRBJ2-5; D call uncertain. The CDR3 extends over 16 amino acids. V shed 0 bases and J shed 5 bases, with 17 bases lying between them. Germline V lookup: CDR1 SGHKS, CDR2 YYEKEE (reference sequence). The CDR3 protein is CASSLVDPTDRETQYF. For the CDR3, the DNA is TGTGCCAGCAGCTTGGTGGACCCGACGGACCGGGAGACCCAGTACTTC.

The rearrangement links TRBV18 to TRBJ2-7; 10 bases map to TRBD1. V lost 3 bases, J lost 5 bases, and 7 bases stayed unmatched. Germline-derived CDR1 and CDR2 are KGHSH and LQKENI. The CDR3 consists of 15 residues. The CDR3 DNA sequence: TGTGCCAGCTCACCCTATGGACAGGGGGGAAACGAGCAGTACTTC. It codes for CASSPYGQGGNEQYF.

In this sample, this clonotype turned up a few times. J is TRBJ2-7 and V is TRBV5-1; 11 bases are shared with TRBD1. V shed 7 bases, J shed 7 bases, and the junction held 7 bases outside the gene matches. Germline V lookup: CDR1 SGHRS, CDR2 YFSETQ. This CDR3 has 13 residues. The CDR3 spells CASCRDRGLEQYF. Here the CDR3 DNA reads TGCGCCAGCTGTCGGGACAGGGGGTTAGAGCAGTACTTC.

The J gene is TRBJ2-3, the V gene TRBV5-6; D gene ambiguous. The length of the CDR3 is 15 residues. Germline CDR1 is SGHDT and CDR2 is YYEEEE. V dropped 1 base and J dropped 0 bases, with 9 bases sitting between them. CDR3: CASSLFVGSTDTQYF. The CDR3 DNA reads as TGTGCCAGCAGCTTGTTTGTGGGGAGCACAGATACGCAGTATTTT.

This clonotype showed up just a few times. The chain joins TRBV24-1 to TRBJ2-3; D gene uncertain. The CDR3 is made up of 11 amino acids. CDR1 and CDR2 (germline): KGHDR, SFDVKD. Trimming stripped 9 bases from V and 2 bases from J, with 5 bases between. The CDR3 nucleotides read TGTGCCACCGGCTACACAGATACGCAGTATTTT. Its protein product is CATGYTDTQYF.

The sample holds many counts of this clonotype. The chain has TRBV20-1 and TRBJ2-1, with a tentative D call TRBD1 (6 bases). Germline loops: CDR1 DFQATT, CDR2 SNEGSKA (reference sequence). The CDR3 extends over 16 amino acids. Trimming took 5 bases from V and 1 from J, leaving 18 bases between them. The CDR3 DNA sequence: TGCAGTGCTCCAGCCCTAGGGGGATTGTCCTACAATGAGCAGTTCTTC. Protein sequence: CSAPALGGLSYNEQFF.

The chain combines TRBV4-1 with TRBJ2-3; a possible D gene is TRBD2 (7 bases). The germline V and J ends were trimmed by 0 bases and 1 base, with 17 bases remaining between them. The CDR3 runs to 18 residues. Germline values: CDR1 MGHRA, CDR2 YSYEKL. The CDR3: CASSQDGWRGGRTDTQYF. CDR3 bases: TGCGCCAGCAGCCAAGATGGGTGGAGGGGGGGCCGCACAGATACGCAGTATTTT.

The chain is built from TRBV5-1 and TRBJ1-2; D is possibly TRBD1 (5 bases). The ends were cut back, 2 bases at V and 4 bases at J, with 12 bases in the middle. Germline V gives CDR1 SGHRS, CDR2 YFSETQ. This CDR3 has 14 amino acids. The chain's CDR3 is CASSFPGAAYGYTF. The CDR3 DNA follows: TGCGCCAGCAGCTTTCCCGGGGCTGCCTATGGCTACACCTTC.

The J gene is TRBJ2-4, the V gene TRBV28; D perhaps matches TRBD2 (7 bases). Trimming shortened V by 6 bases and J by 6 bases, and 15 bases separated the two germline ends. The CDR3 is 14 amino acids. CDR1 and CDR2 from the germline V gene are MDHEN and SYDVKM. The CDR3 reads CASSPGGNPNIQYF. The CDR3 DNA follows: TGTGCCAGCAGCCCGGGGGGCAATCCAAACATTCAGTACTTC.